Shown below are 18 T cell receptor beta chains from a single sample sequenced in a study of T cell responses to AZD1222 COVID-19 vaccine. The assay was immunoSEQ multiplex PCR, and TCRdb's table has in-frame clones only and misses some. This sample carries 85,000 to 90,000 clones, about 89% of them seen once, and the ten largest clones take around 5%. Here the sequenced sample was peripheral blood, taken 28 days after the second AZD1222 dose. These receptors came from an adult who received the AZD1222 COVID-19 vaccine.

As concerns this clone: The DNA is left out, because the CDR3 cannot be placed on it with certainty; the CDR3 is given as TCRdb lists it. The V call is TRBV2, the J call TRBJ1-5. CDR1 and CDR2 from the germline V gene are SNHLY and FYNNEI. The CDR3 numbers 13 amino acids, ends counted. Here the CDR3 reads CASILDSNQPQHF.

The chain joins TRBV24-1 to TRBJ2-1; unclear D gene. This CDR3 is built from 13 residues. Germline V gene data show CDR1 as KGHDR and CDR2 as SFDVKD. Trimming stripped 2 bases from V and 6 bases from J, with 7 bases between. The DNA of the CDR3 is TGTGCCACCAGTGATTCGACGGTCAATGAGCAGTTCTTC. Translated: CATSDSTVNEQFF.

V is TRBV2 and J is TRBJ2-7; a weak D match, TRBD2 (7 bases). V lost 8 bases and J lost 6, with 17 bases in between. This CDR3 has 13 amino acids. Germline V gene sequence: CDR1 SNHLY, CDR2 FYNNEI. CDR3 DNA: TGTGCCAGCGGGGGGGCCTCGGCGGGCGAGCAGTACTTC. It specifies CASGGASAGEQYF.

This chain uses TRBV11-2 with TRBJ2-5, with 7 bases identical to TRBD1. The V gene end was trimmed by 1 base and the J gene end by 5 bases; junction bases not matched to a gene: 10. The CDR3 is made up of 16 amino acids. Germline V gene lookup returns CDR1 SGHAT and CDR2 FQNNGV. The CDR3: CASSLVTGQDGETQYF. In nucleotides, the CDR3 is TGTGCCAGCAGCTTAGTTACTGGACAGGACGGGGAGACCCAGTACTTC.

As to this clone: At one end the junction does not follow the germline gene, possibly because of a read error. The CDR3 sequence: CATQDIGGPHQETQYF. The CDR3 region has the DNA TGTGCCACCCAGGATATAGGGGGGCCCCACCAGGAGACCCAGTACTTC. The rearrangement links TRBV19 to TRBJ2-5; D is perhaps TRBD1 or TRBD2 (6 bases each). The CDR3 spans 16 residues. Germline CDR1 and CDR2: LNHDA and SQIVND (reference sequence). Full variable domain (rest looked up from reference TRBV19 and TRBJ2-5): DGGITQSPKYLFRKEGQNVTLSCEQNLNHDAMYWYRQDPGQGLRLIYYSQIVNDFQKGDIAEGYSVSREKKESFPLTVTSAQKNPTAFYLCATQDIGGPHQETQYFGPGTRLLVL.

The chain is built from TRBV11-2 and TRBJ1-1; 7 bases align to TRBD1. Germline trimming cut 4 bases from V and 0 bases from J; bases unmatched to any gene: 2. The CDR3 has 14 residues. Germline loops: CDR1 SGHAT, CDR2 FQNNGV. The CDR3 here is CASSSTGVNTEAFF. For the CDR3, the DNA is TGTGCCAGCAGCTCCACAGGGGTGAACACTGAAGCTTTCTTT.

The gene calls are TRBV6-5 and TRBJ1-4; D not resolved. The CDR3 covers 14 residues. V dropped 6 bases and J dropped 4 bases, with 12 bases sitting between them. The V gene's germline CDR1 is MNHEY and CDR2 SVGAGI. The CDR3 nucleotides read TGTGCCAGCAGGGACGGGCCTCGTAATGAAAAACTGTTTTTT. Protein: CASRDGPRNEKLFF.

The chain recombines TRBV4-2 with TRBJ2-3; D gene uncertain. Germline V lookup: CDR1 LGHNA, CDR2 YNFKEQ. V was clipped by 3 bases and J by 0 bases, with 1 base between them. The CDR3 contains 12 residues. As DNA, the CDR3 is TGTGCCAGCAGCCATAGCACAGATACGCAGTATTTT. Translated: CASSHSTDTQYF.

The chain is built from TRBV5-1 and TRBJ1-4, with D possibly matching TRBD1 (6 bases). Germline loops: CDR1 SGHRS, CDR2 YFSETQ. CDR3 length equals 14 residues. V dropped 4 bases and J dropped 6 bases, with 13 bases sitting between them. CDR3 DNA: TGCGCCAGCAGCCCCGGGACAACCTATGAAAAACTGTTTTTT. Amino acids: CASSPGTTYEKLFF.

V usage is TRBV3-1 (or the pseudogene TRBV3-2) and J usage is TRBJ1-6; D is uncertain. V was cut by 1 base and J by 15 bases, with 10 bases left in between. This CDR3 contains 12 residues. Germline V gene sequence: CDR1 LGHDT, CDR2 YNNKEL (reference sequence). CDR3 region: CASSQGHSDLHF. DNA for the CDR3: TGTGCCAGCAGCCAAGGACACAGTGACCTCCACTTT.

CDR3 in amino acids: CASSFRVAGGNEQFF. CDR3 sequence (DNA): TGTGCCAGCAGCTTCCGGGTAGCGGGGGGGAATGAGCAGTTCTTC. The chain couples TRBV5-5 to TRBJ2-1; 11 nucleotides line up with TRBD2. V lost 2 bases to trimming and J lost 7 bases; unmatched junction nucleotides: 5. This CDR3 is built from 15 residues. Looked up from germline, CDR1 is SGHKS and CDR2 is YYEKEE (reference sequence). The full variable domain, its missing parts supplied by reference TRBV5-5 and TRBJ2-1, is DAGVTQSPTHLIKTRGQQVTLRCSPISGHKSVSWYQQVLGQGPQFIFQYYEKEERGRGNFPDRFSARQFPNYSSELNVNALLLGDSALYLCASSFRVAGGNEQFFGPGTRLTVL.

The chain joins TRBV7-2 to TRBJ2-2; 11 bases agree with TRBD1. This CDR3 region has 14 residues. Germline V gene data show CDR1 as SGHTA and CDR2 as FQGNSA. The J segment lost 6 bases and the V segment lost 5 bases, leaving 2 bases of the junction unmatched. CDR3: CASSRTGGPGELFF. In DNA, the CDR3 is TGTGCCAGCAGCCGGACAGGGGGCCCCGGGGAGCTGTTTTTT. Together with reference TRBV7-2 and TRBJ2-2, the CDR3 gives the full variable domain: GAGVSQSPSNKVTEKGKDVELRCDPISGHTALYWYRQSLGQGLEFLIYFQGNSAPDKSGLPSDRFSAERTGGSVSTLTIQRTQQEDSAVYLCASSRTGGPGELFFGEGSRLTVL.

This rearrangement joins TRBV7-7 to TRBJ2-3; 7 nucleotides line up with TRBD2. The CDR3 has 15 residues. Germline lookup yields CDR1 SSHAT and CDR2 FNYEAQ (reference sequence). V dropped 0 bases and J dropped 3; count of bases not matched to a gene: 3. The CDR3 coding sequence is TGTGCCAGCAGCTTAGCGTCCGGGGGGACAGATACGCAGTATTTT. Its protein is CASSLASGGTDTQYF. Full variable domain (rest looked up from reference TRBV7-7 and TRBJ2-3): GAGVSQSPRYKVTKRGQDVTLRCDPISSHATLYWYQQALGQGPEFLTYFNYEAQPDKSGLPSDRFSAERPEGSISTLTIQRTEQRDSAMYRCASSLASGGTDTQYFGPGTRLTVL.

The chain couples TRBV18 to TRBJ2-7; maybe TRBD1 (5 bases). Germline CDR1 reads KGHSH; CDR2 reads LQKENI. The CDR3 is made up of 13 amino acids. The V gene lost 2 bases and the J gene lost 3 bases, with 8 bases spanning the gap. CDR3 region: CASSPDSSYEQYF. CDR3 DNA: TGTGCCAGCTCACCAGACAGCAGCTACGAGCAGTACTTC.

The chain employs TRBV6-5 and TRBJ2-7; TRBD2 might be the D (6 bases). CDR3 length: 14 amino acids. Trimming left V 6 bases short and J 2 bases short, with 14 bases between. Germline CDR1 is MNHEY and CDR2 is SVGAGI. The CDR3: CASSPGDGPYEQYF. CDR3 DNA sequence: TGTGCCAGCAGCCCGGGGGACGGTCCCTACGAGCAGTACTTC.

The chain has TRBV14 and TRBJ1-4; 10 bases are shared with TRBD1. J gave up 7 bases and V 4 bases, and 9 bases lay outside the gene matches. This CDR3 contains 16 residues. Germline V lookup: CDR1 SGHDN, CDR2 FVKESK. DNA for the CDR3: TGTGCCAGCAGCCCCTCTGACAGGGGGCGGGGTGAAAAACTGTTTTTT. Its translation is CASSPSDRGRGEKLFF.

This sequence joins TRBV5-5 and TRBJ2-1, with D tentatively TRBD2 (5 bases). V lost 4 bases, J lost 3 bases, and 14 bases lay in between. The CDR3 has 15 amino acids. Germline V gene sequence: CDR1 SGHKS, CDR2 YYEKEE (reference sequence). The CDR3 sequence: CASSADPTSYNEQFF. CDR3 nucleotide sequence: TGTGCCAGCAGCGCAGACCCAACTAGCTACAATGAGCAGTTCTTC.

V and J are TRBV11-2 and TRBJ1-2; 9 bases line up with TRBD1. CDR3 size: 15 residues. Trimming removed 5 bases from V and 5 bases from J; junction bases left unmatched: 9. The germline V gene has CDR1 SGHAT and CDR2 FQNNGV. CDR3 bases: TGTGCCAGCAGCAAAACCGGGACAGGGATTTATGGCTACACCTTC. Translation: CASSKTGTGIYGYTF.